The clone carrying this T cell receptor beta chain showed up just a few times. Its antigen is as yet unknown. Universal primer sites and UMIs were introduced during 5'RACE template-switching synthesis of TCR cDNA. TCRdb used MiXCR to reprocess the 5' RACE reads, holding one entry per CDR3 protein. The data contain hundreds of thousands of distinct CDR3 sequences, approximately 13% of them singletons. Germline assignment: CDR1 SGHTA and CDR2 FQGNSA. CDR3 size: 16 residues. The V segment lost 1 base and the J segment 1 base; nucleotides outside the gene matches: 3. This entry comes from a study of T cells after yellow fever vaccination. Overall study: Where fractions had low cell numbers, libraries were prepared from them with the SMART-Seq v4 Ultra Low Input RNA kit. Study-level points and caveats: When the response was secondary, it was weaker but reached its peak faster, day 5 versus 15. The booster saw the reappearance of most primary-vaccination clones (approximately 97% CD4, around 88% CD8).

The receptor's source is a man aged 25-45 years who received the YFV17D yellow fever vaccine. The material sequenced was PBMCs, taken on the day of the yellow fever booster vaccination. The chain links TRBV7-2 to TRBJ2-2, with 7 positions matching TRBD2. CDR3 DNA sequence: TGTGCCAGCAGCTTAGGGCGGGGGAAGAACACCGGGGAGCTGTTTTTT. Protein product: CASSLGRGKNTGELFF. Supplemented by reference TRBV7-2 and TRBJ2-2, the full variable domain reads GAGVSQSPSNKVTEKGKDVELRCDPISGHTALYWYRQSLGQGLEFLIYFQGNSAPDKSGLPSDRFSAERTGGSVSTLTIQRTQQEDSAVYLCASSLGRGKNTGELFFGEGSRLTVL.